Below are 28 T cell receptor beta chains sequenced from a single sample in a study of T cell responses to AZD1222 COVID-19 vaccine. Using immunoSEQ multiplex PCR, the repertoire was profiled, and TCRdb retains in-frame clones only, with some absent. This sample has fewer than 200,000 clones; 80% to 90% occur once, and the top ten carry under 14%. The specimen comprised peripheral blood, sampled 28 days after the second AZD1222 dose. The receptors come from an adult who received the AZD1222 COVID-19 vaccine.

In this sample, this clone turned up a few times. The rearrangement joins TRBV3-1 (or the pseudogene TRBV3-2) to TRBJ1-6; 7 bases match TRBD1. The CDR3 is made up of 14 amino acids. Losses at the gene ends were 6 bases for V and 6 bases for J; bases not matched to a gene: 5. From germline, CDR1 is LGHDT and CDR2 YNNKEL (reference sequence). Here the CDR3 DNA reads TGTGCCAGCAGTTACGGGACAGTTAATTCACCCCTCCACTTT. Protein sequence: CASSYGTVNSPLHF.

The chain links TRBV25-1 to TRBJ2-3; D unclear. The germline V gene has CDR1 MGHDK and CDR2 SYGVNS. This CDR3 comprises 13 residues. Trimming removed 6 bases at V and 3 bases at J, with 10 bases between. CDR3 DNA sequence: TGTGCCAGCAGATCGGCGGCGACAGATACGCAGTATTTT. Translated: CASRSAATDTQYF.

The chain couples TRBV24-1 to TRBJ1-2; D is ambiguous. The germline CDR1 and CDR2 sequences are KGHDR and SFDVKD. Trimming removed 2 bases from V and 2 bases from J, with 5 bases in between. The CDR3 has 13 residues. The CDR3 spells CATSDSSNYGYTF. The CDR3 bases are TGTGCCACCAGTGATTCCTCGAACTATGGCTACACCTTC.

The gene calls are TRBV15 and TRBJ1-2, with a weak D call TRBD1 (5 bases). Germline CDR1 is LNHNV and CDR2 is YYDKDF (reference sequence). CDR3 length: 17 residues. Trimming shortened V by 3 bases and J by 4 bases, and 21 bases separated the two germline ends. In DNA form, the CDR3 reads TGTGCCACCAGCAGCACGGGCAGGGAGGGCTGGGGCTATGGCTACACCTTC. Its protein product is CATSSTGREGWGYGYTF. Using reference TRBV15 and TRBJ1-2 for the parts outside the CDR3, the full variable domain is DAMVIQNPRYQVTQFGKPVTLSCSQTLNHNVMYWYQQKSSQAPKLLFHYYDKDFNNEADTPDNFQSRRPNTSFCFLDIRSPGLGDTAMYLCATSSTGREGWGYGYTFGSGTRLTVV.

The genes are TRBV5-1 and TRBJ1-3; no reliable D call. Germline CDR1 is SGHRS and CDR2 is YFSETQ. The CDR3 length is 14 residues. Trimming stripped 0 bases from V and 4 bases from J, with 8 bases between. CDR3 coding DNA: TGCGCCAGCAGCTTGGCGGGGTACGGAAACACCATATATTTT. Amino acids: CASSLAGYGNTIYF. The entire variable domain, with the rest obtained from reference TRBV5-1 and TRBJ1-3, is as follows: KAGVTQTPRYLIKTRGQQVTLSCSPISGHRSVSWYQQTPGQGLQFLFEYFSETQRNKGNFPGRFSGRQFSNSRSEMNVSTLELGDSALYLCASSLAGYGNTIYFGEGSWLTVV.

This clone has a handful of counts. The chain recombines TRBV5-1 with TRBJ2-7, with D possibly being TRBD2 (5 bases). The CDR3 is made up of 15 amino acids. The V gene's germline CDR1 is SGHRS and CDR2 YFSETQ. V shed 0 bases and J shed 6 bases, with 16 bases lying between them. CDR3 sequence (DNA): TGCGCCAGCAGCTTGGATCAACGAGGGCCCCGCGAGCAGTACTTC. This encodes CASSLDQRGPREQYF.

This rearrangement joins TRBV7-3 to TRBJ1-1; D is undetermined. This CDR3 is 17 amino acids long. Germline-derived CDR1 and CDR2 are SGHTA and FQGTGA. The V end was cut by 5 bases, the J end by 0 bases, with 19 bases between. The CDR3: CASSARGREGLNTEAFF. Written as DNA, the CDR3 is TGTGCCAGCAGCGCTAGAGGTCGTGAGGGTCTGAACACTGAAGCTTTCTTT.

The chain couples TRBV19 to TRBJ1-1; D remains ambiguous. V was pared by 7 bases and J by 3 bases, with 6 bases between. This CDR3 region has 11 residues. The germline gives CDR1 LNHDA, CDR2 SQIVND (reference sequence). The DNA of the CDR3 is TGTGCCAGTACAACAGACACTGAAGCTTTCTTT. Translating it yields CASTTDTEAFF.

This clone was observed a few times. The chain employs TRBV27 and TRBJ2-7, with D unclear. The CDR3 is 15 residues long. V lost 6 bases and J lost 3, with 18 bases in between. Germline V gives CDR1 MNHEY, CDR2 SMNVEV (reference sequence). This chain's CDR3 is CASRTWGFMGYEQYF. CDR3 sequence (DNA): TGTGCCAGCAGGACCTGGGGATTTATGGGCTACGAGCAGTACTTC.

V is TRBV2 and J is TRBJ2-5; no firm D call. The CDR3 consists of 14 residues. Trimming took off 4 bases at V and 5 bases at J, with 14 bases between the two ends. CDR1 is SNHLY and CDR2 is FYNNEI in the germline V gene. CDR3 coding DNA: TGTGCCAGCAGTGCTCCTCAACCCTGGGAGACCCAGTACTTC. It encodes CASSAPQPWETQYF.

The V call is TRBV3-1 (or the pseudogene TRBV3-2), the J call TRBJ2-2; D is uncertain. The CDR3 runs to 14 residues. Germline V gene sequence: CDR1 LGHDT, CDR2 YNNKEL (reference sequence). V gave up 0 bases and J gave up 0 bases, with 2 bases separating them. The CDR3 DNA follows: TGTGCCAGCAGCCAAGATACGAACACCGGGGAGCTGTTTTTT. Its protein is CASSQDTNTGELFF.

This clone came up once. The chain couples TRBV5-4 to TRBJ1-1; a weak D match, TRBD1 (6 bases). This CDR3 region has 17 residues. The germline V gene has CDR1 SGHNT and CDR2 YYREEE (reference sequence). Trimming removed 4 bases from V and 4 bases from J, with 23 bases in between. CDR3 amino acids: CASSPGQRAAGGTEAFF. The CDR3 nucleotides read TGTGCCAGCAGCCCTGGACAGAGGGCAGCGGGTGGCACTGAAGCTTTCTTT.

This chain links TRBV18 with TRBJ1-3; D unclear. CDR3 length equals 16 residues. CDR1 KGHSH and CDR2 LQKENI come from the germline V gene. The V and J ends lost 1 base and 0 bases respectively, with 10 bases between them. CDR3 region: CASSPRGQVSGNTIYF. CDR3 bases: TGTGCCAGCTCACCACGCGGCCAGGTCTCTGGAAACACCATATATTTT. Based on the CDR3 plus reference TRBV18 and TRBJ1-3, the full variable domain is NAGVMQNPRHLVRRRGQEARLRCSPMKGHSHVYWYRQLPEEGLKFMVYLQKENIIDESGMPKERFSAEFPKEGPSILRIQQVVRGDSAAYFCASSPRGQVSGNTIYFGEGSWLTVV.

This chain joins TRBV9 and TRBJ1-2, with D possibly TRBD1 on 6 matching bases. Trimming removed 4 bases at V and 1 base at J, with 17 bases between. The CDR3 loop spans 16 amino acids. The germline CDR1 and CDR2 sequences are SGDLS and YYNGEE. CDR3 protein: CASSPGGDILNYGYTF. For the CDR3, the DNA is TGTGCCAGCAGCCCCGGGGGGGACATACTTAACTATGGCTACACCTTC.

This chain joins TRBV3-1 (or the pseudogene TRBV3-2) and TRBJ1-6; no definite D call. V was cut by 4 bases and J by 8 bases, with 9 bases left in between. The CDR3 covers 13 residues. Germline assignment: CDR1 LGHDT and CDR2 YNNKEL (reference sequence). CDR3 DNA: TGTGCCAGCAGCCGGACGAATGATTCACCCCTCCACTTT. Its translation: CASSRTNDSPLHF.

This clone was found once. V is TRBV30 and J is TRBJ1-5; D remains ambiguous. V dropped 0 bases and J dropped 1 base, with 7 bases sitting between them. The CDR3 is 14 amino acids. CDR1 and CDR2 (germline): GTSNPN, SVGIG (reference sequence). CDR3 loop: CAWSVLQSNQPQHF. The CDR3 DNA reads TGTGCCTGGAGTGTACTCCAGAGCAATCAGCCCCAGCATTTT.

This clone turned up a few times. The chain is built from TRBV12-2 and TRBJ2-7; TRBD2 is taken as the D call from the table, unchecked against the DNA. TRBV12-2 is marked as a pseudogene. The CDR3 length is 17 residues. CDR3 sequence: CASRTGGRQDPTYEQYF. CDR3 nucleotide sequence: TGTGCAAGTCGCACAGGCGGGAGACAGGACCCCACCTACGAGCAGTACTTC.

This sequence joins TRBV18 and TRBJ1-4, with D maybe TRBD1 (5 bases). This CDR3 has 16 residues. Germline loops: CDR1 KGHSH, CDR2 LQKENI. Trimming left V 3 bases short and J 8 bases short, with 19 bases between. The CDR3 DNA reads as TGTGCCAGCTCACCCCCGGGGACGGGGTCAAGCGAAAAACTGTTTTTT. Translated: CASSPPGTGSSEKLFF.

The rearrangement joins TRBV5-5 to TRBJ1-4; 8 bases align to TRBD1. V trimming: 1 base; J trimming: 3 bases; junction bases outside the gene matches: 5. Germline V lookup: CDR1 SGHKS, CDR2 YYEKEE (reference sequence). The CDR3 totals 16 residues. CDR3 sequence: CASSLPWTGSNEKLFF. Written as DNA, the CDR3 is TGTGCCAGCAGCTTGCCCTGGACAGGGTCTAATGAAAAACTGTTTTTT. Complete variable domain (other parts from reference TRBV5-5 and TRBJ1-4): DAGVTQSPTHLIKTRGQQVTLRCSPISGHKSVSWYQQVLGQGPQFIFQYYEKEERGRGNFPDRFSARQFPNYSSELNVNALLLGDSALYLCASSLPWTGSNEKLFFGSGTQLSVL.

V gene TRBV12-5 combines with J gene TRBJ2-3, with D tentatively TRBD2 (6 bases). Per germline, CDR1 LGHNT and CDR2 FRNRAP. V dropped 5 bases and J dropped 5 bases, with 8 bases sitting between them. The length of the CDR3 is 12 residues. As DNA, the CDR3 is TGTGCTAGTGGTCGGGGGAAAGATACGCAGTATTTT. It specifies CASGRGKDTQYF.

V is TRBV9 and J is TRBJ1-5, with D perhaps TRBD1 (5 bases). Per the germline V gene, CDR1 is SGDLS and CDR2 is YYNGEE. The germline V and J ends were trimmed by 0 bases and 6 bases, with 10 bases remaining between them. The CDR3 covers 14 residues. The CDR3 nucleotides are TGTGCCAGCAGCGTAGGTACGGGGGGTCAGCCCCAGCATTTT. Translated, it gives CASSVGTGGQPQHF. Full variable domain (remainder filled in from reference TRBV9 and TRBJ1-5): DSGVTQTPKHLITATGQRVTLRCSPRSGDLSVYWYQQSLDQGLQFLIQYYNGEERAKGNILERFSAQQFPDLHSELNLSSLELGDSALYFCASSVGTGGQPQHFGDGTRLSIL.

The V gene is TRBV5-1, the J gene TRBJ2-2, with 8 nucleotides matching TRBD1. After removal of 0 bases from V and 3 bases from J, the junction contained 4 bases not matched to a gene. The CDR3 consists of 16 residues. Germline V CDR1 and CDR2: SGHRS, YFSETQ. The CDR3 region has the DNA TGCGCCAGCAGCTTGGACCCAGGGGGCTACACCGGGGAGCTGTTTTTT. This encodes CASSLDPGGYTGELFF.

The rearrangement uses TRBV30 and TRBJ2-7; TRBD2 might be the D (7 bases). Germline lookup yields CDR1 GTSNPN and CDR2 SVGIG (reference sequence). Trimming left V 2 bases short and J 4 bases short, with 15 bases between. This CDR3 contains 14 residues. CDR3 DNA sequence: TGTGCCTGGAGTAAGATGGGGGGGGCTTACGAGCAGTACTTC. It codes for CAWSKMGGAYEQYF.

The V gene is TRBV9, the J gene TRBJ2-7; 7 bases map to TRBD1. Unmatched junction bases numbered 8, after V lost 0 bases and J lost 8 bases. Per the germline V gene, CDR1 is SGDLS and CDR2 is YYNGEE. The CDR3 contains 14 residues. The CDR3 DNA follows: TGTGCCAGCAGCGTAGGGACAGGCTTGGGGAAGCAGTACTTC. This encodes CASSVGTGLGKQYF.

This chain connects TRBV11-2 to TRBJ2-3; 14 nucleotides align to TRBD2. CDR3 length equals 18 residues. Trimming cost V 0 bases and J 9 bases; bases outside gene matches: 11. Germline V lookup: CDR1 SGHAT, CDR2 FQNNGV. CDR3 bases: TGTGCCAGCAGCTTAGACCGGACTAGCGGGGGGCCCATCGTGACGCAGTATTTT. This codes for CASSLDRTSGGPIVTQYF.

The gene calls are TRBV7-9 and TRBJ2-2; the D is unclear. Germline V gene data show CDR1 as SEHNR and CDR2 as FQNEAQ (reference sequence). The CDR3 extends over 12 amino acids. V gave up 4 bases and J gave up 10 bases, with 10 bases separating them. The CDR3 sequence is CASSSGIVELFF. The CDR3 region has the DNA TGTGCCAGCAGCTCCGGCATTGTGGAGCTGTTTTTT.

In its sample, this clone was seen once. The chain links TRBV14 to TRBJ2-3; no clear D. Germline assignment: CDR1 SGHDN and CDR2 FVKESK. V lost 2 bases to trimming and J lost 4 bases, with 19 bases between them. The CDR3 runs to 17 residues. CDR3 sequence reads: CASSQFLQHFGADTQYF. The CDR3 region has the DNA TGTGCCAGCAGCCAATTCTTACAACACTTCGGCGCAGATACGCAGTATTTT.

This clone was observed once. The chain has TRBV5-1 and TRBJ2-7; 7 bases match TRBD2. V lost 1 base to trimming and J lost 5 bases; unmatched junction nucleotides: 9. CDR1 and CDR2 (germline): SGHRS, YFSETQ. CDR3 length: 15 amino acids. The CDR3 sequence is CASSLRGVILDEQYF. For the CDR3, the DNA is TGCGCCAGCAGCTTGCGGGGGGTAATCCTAGACGAGCAGTACTTC. Full variable domain (remainder filled in from reference TRBV5-1 and TRBJ2-7): KAGVTQTPRYLIKTRGQQVTLSCSPISGHRSVSWYQQTPGQGLQFLFEYFSETQRNKGNFPGRFSGRQFSNSRSEMNVSTLELGDSALYLCASSLRGVILDEQYFGPGTRLTVT.